One sample yielded the 17 T cell receptor beta chains listed below, sequenced in a study of blood T cell repertoires in COVID-19. The assay was immunoSEQ multiplex PCR, and TCRdb's table has in-frame clones only and misses some. Of around 130,000 clones in the sample, approximately 85% were seen once. Sample: peripheral blood. The source is a man aged 50 or older with acute or convalescent COVID-19.

This chain uses TRBV11-3 with TRBJ2-1; 8 bases are a match to TRBD1. The CDR3 sequence is 13 residues long. Trimming at V came to 4 bases and at J to 15 bases, leaving 11 bases not matched to a gene. The V gene's germline CDR1 is SGHNT and CDR2 YENEEA. CDR3 nucleotides: TGTGCCAGCAGCTCCATCGGACAGGGCTGGCGGTTCTTC. It specifies CASSSIGQGWRFF. Complete variable domain (other parts from reference TRBV11-3 and TRBJ2-1): EAGVVQSPRYKIIEKKQPVAFWCNPISGHNTLYWYLQNLGQGPELLIRYENEEAVDDSQLPKDRFSAERLKGVDSTLKIQPAELGDSAVYLCASSSIGQGWRFFGPGTRLTVL.

The rearrangement uses TRBV27 and TRBJ1-5; D gene unclear. Germline assignment: CDR1 MNHEY and CDR2 SMNVEV (reference sequence). The V and J ends lost 8 bases and 10 bases respectively, with 15 bases between them. There are 12 residues in the CDR3. The CDR3 bases are TGTGCCAGCGGGTCTCAGGTCCCCCCCCAGCATTTT. It translates to CASGSQVPPQHF.

This chain links TRBV7-3 with TRBJ2-1; no clear D. The CDR3 has 15 residues. Trimming removed 3 bases at V and 1 base at J, with 10 bases between. The germline V gene encodes CDR1 SGHTA and CDR2 FQGTGA. CDR3 loop: CASSLNYPSYNEQFF. The CDR3 coding sequence is TGTGCCAGCAGCTTGAACTACCCGTCCTACAATGAGCAGTTCTTC.

The V call is TRBV7-3, the J call TRBJ2-2; TRBD2 is a possible D gene (6 bases). The germline V gene encodes CDR1 SGHTA and CDR2 FQGTGA. The length of the CDR3 is 14 residues. Trimming cost V 6 bases and J 5 bases, with 13 bases left between them. CDR3 region: CASRAGQVTGELFF. CDR3 nucleotides: TGTGCCAGCAGGGCGGGGCAGGTTACCGGGGAGCTGTTTTTT.

This clone was picked up a small number of times. This chain connects TRBV7-2 to TRBJ2-7, with unresolved D. The CDR3 spans 12 residues. The V gene's germline CDR1 is SGHTA and CDR2 FQGNSA. V lost 7 bases and J 0 bases, leaving 7 bases between the germline ends. The CDR3 region is CASNHGSYEQYF. CDR3 sequence (DNA): TGTGCCAGCAATCACGGCTCCTACGAGCAGTACTTC.

This chain uses TRBV7-3 with TRBJ2-3, with a tentative D call TRBD2 (6 bases). The V end lost 2 bases, the J end lost 5 bases, and 11 bases lay between the germline ends. Germline assignment: CDR1 SGHTA and CDR2 FQGTGA. The CDR3 runs 14 residues. The chain's CDR3 is CASSLGGVGDTQYF. The CDR3 DNA sequence: TGTGCCAGCAGCTTAGGCGGGGTGGGAGATACGCAGTATTTT.

The chain employs TRBV25-1 and TRBJ2-2, with D tentatively TRBD1 (5 bases). Trimming shortened V by 2 bases and J by 7 bases, and 8 bases separated the two germline ends. The CDR3 spans 13 residues. Germline CDR1 reads MGHDK; CDR2 reads SYGVNS. This CDR3 is CASSETGYGELFF. CDR3 in DNA: TGTGCCAGCAGTGAAACAGGATACGGGGAGCTGTTTTTT.

This clone was seen more than once but under ten times. This chain links TRBV25-1 with TRBJ1-1; D is unresolved. Germline V gene sequence: CDR1 MGHDK, CDR2 SYGVNS. This CDR3 has 14 residues. Trimming cost V 0 bases and J 5 bases, with 10 bases left between them. CDR3 amino acids: CASSEYKEATEAFF. For the CDR3, the DNA is TGTGCCAGCAGTGAATACAAAGAGGCAACTGAAGCTTTCTTT.

A single count supports this clone. J is TRBJ1-6 and V is TRBV25-1, with D possibly matching TRBD1 (5 bases). Germline V CDR1 and CDR2: MGHDK, SYGVNS. V was shortened by 3 bases and J by 8 bases, with 8 bases between the two germline ends. CDR3 length: 13 residues. Here the CDR3 reads CASSDQGDSPLHF. CDR3 coding DNA: TGTGCCAGCAGTGACCAGGGTGATTCACCCCTCCACTTT.

This clone occurred once. V and J are TRBV7-9 and TRBJ2-3; D perhaps matches TRBD1 (5 bases). This CDR3 is built from 15 residues. CDR1 SEHNR and CDR2 FQNEAQ come from the germline V gene (reference sequence). V dropped 5 bases and J dropped 2 bases, with 14 bases sitting between them. The CDR3 nucleotides are TGTGCCAGCAGCCCGAAAATCAGGGTCACAGATACGCAGTATTTT. Translated: CASSPKIRVTDTQYF.

The CDR3 DNA reads as TGCGCCAGCAGCTCTGGGATACGGGGGGGCTTCACAGATACGCAGTATTTT. As protein: CASSSGIRGGFTDTQYF. V gene TRBV5-1 combines with J gene TRBJ2-3, with 8 bases identical to TRBD2. Looked up from germline, CDR1 is SGHRS and CDR2 is YFSETQ. The CDR3 runs to 17 residues. With V trimmed by 3 bases and J by 2 bases, 11 bases remained unmatched.

The chain is built from TRBV19 and TRBJ2-2; tentatively, D is TRBD2 (5 bases). Germline-derived CDR1 and CDR2 are LNHDA and SQIVND (reference sequence). V was cut by 5 bases and J by 5 bases, with 18 bases left in between. This CDR3 has 16 residues. The CDR3 nucleotides are TGTGCCAGTAGTTCCATACCCGAGGGCGGGACCGGGGAGCTGTTTTTT. It is translated as CASSSIPEGGTGELFF.

CDR3 loop: CASSQVGGAGNTIYF. CDR3 nucleotides: TGTGCCAGCAGCCAAGTGGGGGGGGCTGGAAACACCATATATTTT. The chain employs TRBV3-1 (or the pseudogene TRBV3-2) and TRBJ1-3; perhaps TRBD1 as D (5 bases). This CDR3 spans 15 amino acids. V dropped 1 base and J dropped 2 bases, with 9 bases sitting between them. CDR1 and CDR2 from the germline V gene are LGHDT and YNNKEL (reference sequence).

The chain has TRBV6-5 and TRBJ2-5, with a tentative D call TRBD2 (6 bases). Trimming stripped 5 bases from V and 2 bases from J, with 15 bases between. Germline values: CDR1 MNHEY, CDR2 SVGAGI. This CDR3 is 15 amino acids long. Written as DNA, the CDR3 is TGTGCCAGCAGTCGGAAGGGACGGGGGCAAGAGACCCAGTACTTC. Its protein is CASSRKGRGQETQYF.

This clone was seen only a few times. The chain has TRBV11-1 and TRBJ2-7; TRBD1 aligns across 7 bases. V shed 1 base and J 3 bases; nucleotides not matched to a gene: 3. The CDR3 sequence is 14 residues long. The germline CDR1 and CDR2 sequences are SGHAT and FQDESV (reference sequence). CDR3 coding DNA: TGTGCCAGCAGCTTAGTTGGGACAGTCTACGAGCAGTACTTC. This codes for CASSLVGTVYEQYF.

This chain uses TRBV5-1 with TRBJ2-5; 8 bases agree with TRBD2. The length of the CDR3 is 14 residues. Germline values: CDR1 SGHRS, CDR2 YFSETQ. Trimming removed 1 base from V and 2 bases from J; junction bases left unmatched: 1. The CDR3 region has the DNA TGCGCCAGCAGCTTGAAGCGGGAGCAAGAGACCCAGTACTTC. Translated, it gives CASSLKREQETQYF.

The chain has TRBV5-1 and TRBJ2-3; TRBD2 agrees at 10 bases. The CDR3 extends over 14 amino acids. Germline lookup yields CDR1 SGHRS and CDR2 YFSETQ. V was clipped by 4 bases and J by 5 bases; unmatched bases: 4. The CDR3 DNA is TGCGCCAGCAGCCCTCGGACTAGCGGAGATACGCAGTATTTT. This translates into CASSPRTSGDTQYF.